This TCR beta chain stems from a study of T cell changes during pregnancy in multiple sclerosis. Using immunoSEQ multiplex PCR, the repertoire was profiled, and TCRdb retains in-frame clones only, with some absent. The sample shows over 55,000 clones, roughly 92% of them seen only once. In germline, CDR1 is SGHDT, CDR2 YYEEEE. This CDR3 has 15 residues. V lost 4 bases to trimming and J lost 3 bases; unmatched junction nucleotides: 7. This chain links TRBV5-6 with TRBJ2-7, with TRBD2 matching over 10 bases. The clonotype comes from a female donor in good health, enrolled as a control in a pregnancy study. Sequencing was performed on CD8+ T cells from peripheral blood mononuclear cells, taken in the third trimester of pregnancy. CDR3 loop: CASSPLAGVGYEQYF. The CDR3 nucleotides read TGTGCCAGCAGCCCCCTAGCGGGGGTCGGCTACGAGCAGTACTTC.